Shown below are 26 T cell receptor beta chains from a single sample sequenced in a study of blood T cell repertoires in COVID-19. Assay: immunoSEQ multiplex PCR; the TCRdb copy retains only in-frame clones and omits some. The sample has some 75,000 clones, roughly four fifths seen once. Sequencing input: peripheral blood. These receptors came from a woman older than 75 with active or convalescent COVID-19.

The chain links TRBV6-5 to TRBJ1-1, with 11 bases identical to TRBD1. Germline V CDR1 and CDR2: MNHEY, SVGAGI. With V trimmed by 5 bases and J by 3 bases, 5 bases remained unmatched. The CDR3 spans 15 residues. The CDR3 is CASSRGTGGDTEAFF. In DNA form, the CDR3 reads TGTGCCAGCAGTCGCGGGACAGGGGGTGACACTGAAGCTTTCTTT.

The gene calls are TRBV9 and TRBJ1-6; D gene ambiguous. This CDR3 comprises 14 residues. Trimming took 6 bases from V and 5 from J, leaving 12 bases between them. In germline, CDR1 is SGDLS, CDR2 YYNGEE. CDR3 nucleotide sequence: TGTGCCAGCACCACGGGGTGGCATAATTCACCCCTCCACTTT. Its translation is CASTTGWHNSPLHF. The full variable domain, its missing parts supplied by reference TRBV9 and TRBJ1-6, is DSGVTQTPKHLITATGQRVTLRCSPRSGDLSVYWYQQSLDQGLQFLIQYYNGEERAKGNILERFSAQQFPDLHSELNLSSLELGDSALYFCASTTGWHNSPLHFGNGTRLTVT.

J is TRBJ1-3 and V is TRBV28, with D possibly TRBD1 on 5 matching bases. This CDR3 is built from 16 residues. V lost 4 bases and J 7 bases, leaving 20 bases between the germline ends. CDR1 MDHEN and CDR2 SYDVKM come from the germline V gene. CDR3 region: CASSSPPGNDGNTIYF. The CDR3 coding sequence is TGTGCCAGCAGTTCCCCCCCAGGGAACGACGGGAACACCATATATTTT.

This sequence joins TRBV6-5 and TRBJ1-6, with a possible D match to TRBD1 (6 bases). V lost 4 bases to trimming and J lost 8 bases, with 15 bases between them. The CDR3 extends over 15 amino acids. Per germline, CDR1 MNHEY and CDR2 SVGAGI. DNA for the CDR3: TGTGCCAGCAGTTCAAACAGGGCTGGAGATTCACCCCTCCACTTT. It translates to CASSSNRAGDSPLHF.

This clone was seen a few times. This chain links TRBV6-5 with TRBJ2-2; the match to TRBD2 covers 7 bases. CDR3 length: 15 amino acids. Germline trimming cut 7 bases from V and 3 bases from J; bases unmatched to any gene: 8. Looked up from germline, CDR1 is MNHEY and CDR2 is SVGAGI. The chain's CDR3 is CASTPWGGHTGELFF. The CDR3 DNA is TGTGCCAGCACCCCTTGGGGGGGTCACACCGGGGAGCTGTTTTTT.

The rearrangement links TRBV7-2 to TRBJ1-5; 8 bases line up with TRBD1. CDR3 length equals 16 residues. Germline V gene sequence: CDR1 SGHTA, CDR2 FQGNSA. The V segment lost 1 base and the J segment 2 bases; nucleotides outside the gene matches: 4. The CDR3 DNA reads TGTGCCAGCAGCTTAGTGGGGGGACAGGGCAATCAGCCCCAGCATTTT. The encoded protein is CASSLVGGQGNQPQHF.

The gene calls are TRBV3-1 (or the pseudogene TRBV3-2) and TRBJ1-4, with 7 bases fitting TRBD1. The CDR3 is 16 amino acids. Trimming at V came to 0 bases and at J to 8 bases, leaving 9 bases not matched to a gene. Germline CDR1 is LGHDT and CDR2 is YNNKEL (reference sequence). This chain's CDR3 is CASSQDLEQGSEKLFF. CDR3 DNA sequence: TGTGCCAGCAGCCAAGATCTGGAACAGGGGAGCGAAAAACTGTTTTTT.

V gene TRBV27 combines with J gene TRBJ1-2; D is possibly TRBD1 (6 bases). V lost 4 bases and J 5 bases, leaving 8 bases between the germline ends. CDR1 is MNHEY and CDR2 is SMNVEV in the germline V gene (reference sequence). There are 12 residues in the CDR3. CDR3 DNA sequence: TGTGCCAGCAGTTCACAGGGATATGGCTACACCTTC. This encodes CASSSQGYGYTF.

This chain links TRBV13 with TRBJ1-3, with D perhaps TRBD1 (6 bases). Germline V gives CDR1 PRHDT, CDR2 FYEKMQ (reference sequence). The CDR3 is made up of 15 amino acids. V lost 6 bases to trimming and J lost 3 bases, with 15 bases between them. The CDR3 coding sequence is TGTGCCAGCAGTCAGACAACAGGGCTTGGAAACACCATATATTTT. Encoded protein: CASSQTTGLGNTIYF.

Of note for this clone: As the CDR3 is not closed by the conserved phenylalanine or tryptophan, this likely results from a read error. Because the CDR3's place on the DNA is in doubt, the DNA is left out and the CDR3 is given as listed by TCRdb. The genes are TRBV30 and TRBJ1-2. Germline V lookup: CDR1 GTSNPN, CDR2 SVGIG (reference sequence). The CDR3 comprises 14 residues, both ends counted. The CDR3 loop reads CAWSDVSAGTVIRL.

This clone is a singleton in its sample. The rearrangement uses TRBV28 and TRBJ1-1; 9 bases match TRBD1. V lost 5 bases to trimming and J lost 6 bases; unmatched junction nucleotides: 7. Germline CDR1 MDHEN, CDR2 SYDVKM. The CDR3 length is 14 residues. The CDR3 is CASSLRDRDAEAFF. CDR3 bases: TGTGCCAGCAGTCTCAGGGACAGGGACGCTGAAGCTTTCTTT.

This chain links TRBV19 with TRBJ1-2; D is unclear. CDR1 LNHDA and CDR2 SQIVND come from the germline V gene (reference sequence). This CDR3 comprises 13 residues. The V end lost 9 bases, the J end lost 8 bases, and 19 bases lay between the germline ends. The DNA for the CDR3 is TGTGCCAGCAATAGTCGCGGGGAGTGGGGCTACACCTTC. Translated: CASNSRGEWGYTF. The full variable domain, in which reference TRBV19 and TRBJ1-2 provide the parts outside the CDR3, is DGGITQSPKYLFRKEGQNVTLSCEQNLNHDAMYWYRQDPGQGLRLIYYSQIVNDFQKGDIAEGYSVSREKKESFPLTVTSAQKNPTAFYLCASNSRGEWGYTFGSGTRLTVV.

The chain is built from TRBV7-6 and TRBJ2-7, with 7 bases matching TRBD1. Germline V gene sequence: CDR1 SGHVS, CDR2 FNYEAQ. With V trimmed by 5 bases and J by 0 bases, 10 bases remained unmatched. CDR3 length equals 16 residues. As DNA, the CDR3 is TGTGCCAGCAGCGCCATCCGGGACAGTAACTCCTACGAGCAGTACTTC. Protein product: CASSAIRDSNSYEQYF.

The rearrangement joins TRBV30 to TRBJ1-2; 7 bases align to TRBD1. The J segment lost 8 bases and the V segment lost 0 bases, leaving 12 bases of the junction unmatched. Germline V gene lookup returns CDR1 GTSNPN and CDR2 SVGIG (reference sequence). This CDR3 region has 15 residues. CDR3 sequence reads: CAWSVTSTGVEGYTF. The CDR3 coding sequence is TGTGCCTGGAGTGTAACGTCCACAGGGGTGGAGGGCTACACCTTC.

V gene TRBV9 combines with J gene TRBJ2-3; a weak D match, TRBD2 (7 bases). With 0 bases removed from V and 4 bases from J, the gap between germline ends came to 9 bases. This CDR3 contains 14 residues. CDR1 and CDR2 from the germline V gene are SGDLS and YYNGEE. The CDR3 sequence: CASSVAGGADTQYF. The DNA for the CDR3 is TGTGCCAGCAGCGTAGCGGGGGGCGCAGATACGCAGTATTTT.

This clone came up a few times. The CDR3 DNA follows: TGTGCCAGTAGTATAATGACAGGGCCCAGCACTGAAGCTTTCTTT. It translates to CASSIMTGPSTEAFF. This sequence joins TRBV19 and TRBJ1-1, with 7 bases aligning to TRBD1. The CDR3 consists of 15 residues. Germline assignment: CDR1 LNHDA and CDR2 SQIVND (reference sequence). Unmatched junction bases numbered 7, after V lost 2 bases and J lost 4 bases.

The gene calls are TRBV6-5 and TRBJ2-5; 7 bases are a match to TRBD1. This CDR3 comprises 13 residues. Germline trimming cut 7 bases from V and 4 bases from J; bases unmatched to any gene: 6. From germline, CDR1 is MNHEY and CDR2 SVGAGI. The CDR3 nucleotides are TGTGCCAGCATGACAGGGTCGGCAGAGACCCAGTACTTC. Its translation is CASMTGSAETQYF.

The chain links TRBV4-3 to TRBJ1-6, with TRBD1 matching 7 bases. CDR1 LGHNA and CDR2 YSLEER come from the germline V gene. V lost 1 base and J lost 7; bases outside the gene matches: 10. The CDR3 extends over 17 amino acids. The CDR3 nucleotides read TGCGCCAGCAGCCAAGTCTCCGCCGGGACAGAGAATTCACCCCTCCACTTT. Residues: CASSQVSAGTENSPLHF.

J is TRBJ1-3 and V is TRBV7-8; 7 bases align to TRBD1. J gave up 1 base and V 2 bases, and 11 bases lay outside the gene matches. Germline assignment: CDR1 SGHVS and CDR2 FQNEAQ. The CDR3 extends over 18 amino acids. The CDR3 reads CASSLLVPGGSSGNTIYF. The CDR3 DNA is TGTGCCAGCAGCTTACTCGTGCCAGGGGGGTCATCTGGAAACACCATATATTTT.

A few counts support this clone. The chain employs TRBV9 and TRBJ1-1; TRBD1 matches 8 bases. V was clipped by 3 bases and J by 3 bases; unmatched bases: 4. The V gene's germline CDR1 is SGDLS and CDR2 YYNGEE. This CDR3 region has 14 residues. The chain's CDR3 is CASSEDRDDTEAFF. The CDR3 nucleotides are TGTGCCAGCAGCGAGGACAGGGACGACACTGAAGCTTTCTTT.

This rearrangement joins TRBV7-6 to TRBJ2-3; 13 bases map to TRBD2. Unmatched junction bases numbered 10, after V lost 5 bases and J lost 14 bases. The CDR3 spans 14 residues. Germline values: CDR1 SGHVS, CDR2 FNYEAQ. CDR3 loop: CASSPGTSGIVAYF. CDR3 sequence (DNA): TGTGCCAGCAGCCCCGGGACTAGCGGGATCGTGGCGTATTTT.

The V call is TRBV18, the J call TRBJ2-2; D is perhaps TRBD2 (5 bases). The V and J ends lost 3 bases and 0 bases respectively, with 11 bases between them. Germline CDR1 reads KGHSH; CDR2 reads LQKENI. CDR3 length equals 16 residues. CDR3 region: CASSPLNSANTGELFF. The CDR3, as DNA: TGTGCCAGCTCACCCCTGAATAGCGCGAACACCGGGGAGCTGTTTTTT.

The chain has TRBV27 and TRBJ2-3; D unclear. CDR3 size: 13 residues. Trimming shortened V by 2 bases and J by 3 bases, and 6 bases separated the two germline ends. Germline CDR1 reads MNHEY; CDR2 reads SMNVEV (reference sequence). The CDR3 reads CASSLAATDTQYF. DNA of the CDR3: TGTGCCAGCAGTTTAGCCGCGACAGATACGCAGTATTTT.

The rearrangement links TRBV7-9 to TRBJ2-3, with 9 nucleotides matching TRBD1. Germline CDR1 reads SEHNR; CDR2 reads FQNEAQ (reference sequence). CDR3 length: 17 amino acids. The V and J ends lost 4 bases and 5 bases, in that order; junction bases with no gene match: 13. The CDR3, as DNA: TGTGCCAGCAGCTCAACCCGGCCAACAGGGGGCATAGATACGCAGTATTTT. Amino acid sequence: CASSSTRPTGGIDTQYF.

This clone was counted only a few times. The chain has TRBV11-2 and TRBJ2-1; D possibly corresponds to TRBD2 (7 bases). In germline, CDR1 is SGHAT, CDR2 FQNNGV. There are 15 residues in the CDR3. V dropped 3 bases and J dropped 3 bases, with 12 bases sitting between them. CDR3 in amino acids: CASSFAGALYNEQFF. The CDR3 DNA sequence: TGTGCCAGCAGCTTCGCGGGGGCCCTCTACAATGAGCAGTTCTTC.

This clone was found a few times. This chain uses TRBV10-1 with TRBJ2-7, with D possibly TRBD1 on 5 matching bases. The V end lost 7 bases, the J end lost 5 bases, and 12 bases lay between the germline ends. CDR3 length: 12 residues. Germline V gene data show CDR1 as WNHNN and CDR2 as SYGVQD (reference sequence). In nucleotides, the CDR3 is TGCGCCAGCAAAGGGGTCCCCCACGAGCAGTACTTC. Encoded protein: CASKGVPHEQYF.